The entry below describes one TCR beta chain. Germline CDR1 reads ENHRY; CDR2 reads SYGVKD. V was pared by 0 bases and J by 4 bases, with 2 bases of the junction left unmatched. The CDR3 runs to 15 residues. Assay version v3.0 of immunoSEQ was used, and it was run at survey level. Assay used: immunoSEQ multiplex PCR; TCRdb lists only in-frame clones, some missing. The sample contains about 33,000 clones, 65% to 80% of which appear only once. These data belong to a study of long-term antiretroviral therapy in people with HIV. Material: unsorted PBMCs, obtained 2 years after starting antiretroviral therapy. The receptor was isolated from a woman in her 50s with HIV. The chain carries TRBV10-3 and TRBJ2-1, with TRBD2 identical over 8 bases. The CDR3 DNA follows: TGTGCCATCAGTGAGTCGTCTAGCGGGTACAATGAGCAGTTCTTC. Amino acid sequence: CAISESSSGYNEQFF.